Below, 20 T cell receptor beta chains from the same sample are listed, as sequenced in a study of monozygotic twins with cystic fibrosis. Repertoires were generated with immunoSEQ multiplex PCR, while TCRdb's copy carries only in-frame clones and drops some. The data contain some 32,000 clones, nearly 98% of them singletons. The specimen was blood. The receptors were gathered from a girl aged 2-10 years with cystic fibrosis.

The chain joins TRBV4-1 to TRBJ2-7; 10 bases are a match to TRBD1. CDR1 is MGHRA, CDR2 YSYEKL, per germline. CDR3 length equals 15 residues. V lost 0 bases to trimming and J lost 2 bases; unmatched junction nucleotides: 1. CDR3 DNA sequence: TGCGCCAGCAGCCAAGATGGACAGGGGGCCTACGAGCAGTACTTC. Translating it yields CASSQDGQGAYEQYF.

CDR3 sequence: CASSEAAGNGYTF. The CDR3 DNA sequence: TGTGCCAGCAGTGAAGCGGCAGGGAATGGCTACACCTTC. V usage is TRBV2 and J usage is TRBJ1-2; weak D call: TRBD1 (5 bases). The V end was cut by 0 bases, the J end by 6 bases, with 8 bases between. Germline V gene sequence: CDR1 SNHLY, CDR2 FYNNEI. The length of the CDR3 is 13 residues.

The chain links TRBV5-1 to TRBJ2-6; D remains ambiguous. Trimming removed 3 bases from V and 0 bases from J, with 22 bases in between. The CDR3 is 20 amino acids. From germline, CDR1 is SGHRS and CDR2 YFSETQ. CDR3 sequence (DNA): TGCGCCAGCAGCTGGGGAATATCGCCCCGACCCTTCTCTGGGGCCAACGTCCTGACTTTC. It is translated as CASSWGISPRPFSGANVLTF.

In this sample, this clone turned up once. The chain couples TRBV28 to TRBJ2-7, with D unclear. The CDR3 consists of 12 residues. The V end was cut by 2 bases, the J end by 2 bases, with 4 bases between. CDR1 and CDR2 from the germline V gene are MDHEN and SYDVKM. CDR3 region: CASSLKAYEQYF. The CDR3 region has the DNA TGTGCCAGCAGTTTAAAAGCCTACGAGCAGTACTTC.

The V and J genes are TRBV7-6 and TRBJ1-1, with 11 bases matching TRBD1. There are 20 residues in the CDR3. The V gene end was trimmed by 2 bases and the J gene end by 3 bases; junction bases not matched to a gene: 17. Germline V gene data show CDR1 as SGHVS and CDR2 as FNYEAQ. The CDR3 loop reads CASSLWDRGSRRSRDTEAFF. The CDR3 bases are TGTGCCAGCAGCTTATGGGACAGGGGGTCTAGGCGCTCCAGGGACACTGAAGCTTTCTTT.

The rearrangement uses TRBV5-1 and TRBJ2-3; 11 bases are a match to TRBD2. Germline lookup yields CDR1 SGHRS and CDR2 YFSETQ. The CDR3 contains 16 residues. The junction had 7 bases not matched to a gene; V was cut back by 4 bases and J by 3 bases. The CDR3 region has the DNA TGCGCCAGCAGCCTGATAGCGGGAGGGCCGACAGATACGCAGTATTTT. Its protein product is CASSLIAGGPTDTQYF.

The chain joins TRBV19 to TRBJ1-2; D call uncertain. The germline CDR1 and CDR2 sequences are LNHDA and SQIVND (reference sequence). The CDR3 spans 12 residues. Trimming removed 3 bases from V and 7 bases from J, with 9 bases in between. CDR3 sequence reads: CASSIGGSGYTF. The CDR3 nucleotides read TGTGCCAGTAGTATTGGAGGGTCTGGCTACACCTTC. Using reference TRBV19 and TRBJ1-2 for the parts outside the CDR3, the full variable domain is DGGITQSPKYLFRKEGQNVTLSCEQNLNHDAMYWYRQDPGQGLRLIYYSQIVNDFQKGDIAEGYSVSREKKESFPLTVTSAQKNPTAFYLCASSIGGSGYTFGSGTRLTVV.

The chain carries TRBV29-1 and TRBJ1-3; the D gene is possibly TRBD1 (6 bases). The V end was cut by 4 bases, the J end by 0 bases, with 22 bases between. CDR1 is SQVTM, CDR2 ANQGSEA, per germline. The CDR3 spans 18 residues. The CDR3 coding sequence is TGCAGCGTTGTAGGAGTACGGCAGGGGACCCTCTCTGGAAACACCATATATTTT. Its translation: CSVVGVRQGTLSGNTIYF.

This CDR3 is CATSKGPGSAGYEQYF. CDR3 DNA: TGTGCCACCAGCAAAGGCCCAGGCAGCGCCGGGTACGAGCAGTACTTC. The chain combines TRBV15 with TRBJ2-7; D remains unclear. Germline lookup yields CDR1 LNHNV and CDR2 YYDKDF (reference sequence). This CDR3 is 16 amino acids long. Trimming left V 4 bases short and J 4 bases short, with 20 bases between.

The CDR3: CATASSGNTIYF. The CDR3 DNA is TGTGCCACCGCTAGCTCTGGAAACACCATATATTTT. V gene TRBV10-3 combines with J gene TRBJ1-3; no clear D. CDR3 length: 12 residues. Trimming took 10 bases from V and 0 from J, leaving 7 bases between them. Germline V CDR1 and CDR2: ENHRY, SYGVKD.

This chain connects TRBV5-1 to TRBJ1-3, with a possible D match to TRBD1 (5 bases). Per the germline V gene, CDR1 is SGHRS and CDR2 is YFSETQ. V lost 3 bases, J lost 12 bases, and 19 bases lay in between. The CDR3 covers 14 residues. The CDR3 loop reads CASSWVPRETVIYF. The CDR3 region has the DNA TGCGCCAGCAGCTGGGTCCCCAGGGAAACGGTCATATATTTT.

The rearrangement uses TRBV7-6 and TRBJ1-5; D ambiguous. V lost 5 bases to trimming and J lost 4 bases, with 15 bases between them. The germline gives CDR1 SGHVS, CDR2 FNYEAQ. The CDR3 runs to 15 residues. CDR3 protein: CASSPRVGGNQPQHF. The CDR3, as DNA: TGTGCCAGCAGCCCGAGGGTCGGTGGGAATCAGCCCCAGCATTTT.

The chain is built from TRBV7-5 and TRBJ2-7; the DNA was not compared with TRBD1, the D call given in the table. TRBV7-5 is recorded as a pseudogene. The CDR3 has 16 amino acids. The CDR3 loop reads CARSFSHRDRVYEQYF. The CDR3 region has the DNA TGTGCCAGAAGCTTTTCCCACCGGGACAGGGTTTACGAGCAGTACTTC.

This chain joins TRBV2 and TRBJ2-7; a possible D gene is TRBD2 (6 bases). Germline CDR1 is SNHLY and CDR2 is FYNNEI. Trimming pared 6 bases from V and 0 bases from J, leaving 15 bases between. The CDR3 length is 15 residues. CDR3 coding DNA: TGTGCCAGCAGCGCCCTTCTAGCGAACTCCTACGAGCAGTACTTC. Translation: CASSALLANSYEQYF.

CDR3: CASSFFERVTEAFF. DNA for the CDR3: TGTGCCAGCAGCTTCTTCGAGCGAGTGACTGAAGCTTTCTTT. This rearrangement joins TRBV5-6 to TRBJ1-1; D is unclear. Germline CDR1 and CDR2: SGHDT and YYEEEE. Between the trimmed V and J ends, which lost 2 bases and 5 bases, there was a span of 13 bases. The CDR3 is 14 residues long. Supplemented by reference TRBV5-6 and TRBJ1-1, the full variable domain reads DAGVTQSPTHLIKTRGQQVTLRCSPKSGHDTVSWYQQALGQGPQFIFQYYEEEERQRGNFPDRFSGHQFPNYSSELNVNALLLGDSALYLCASSFFERVTEAFFGQGTRLTVV.

The chain is built from TRBV11-2 and TRBJ2-7; D call uncertain. This CDR3 region has 13 residues. CDR1 is SGHAT, CDR2 FQNNGV, per germline. V lost 3 bases and J 5 bases, leaving 11 bases between the germline ends. The CDR3 spells CASSFGYQHEQYF. The CDR3 DNA follows: TGTGCCAGCAGCTTCGGCTATCAGCACGAGCAGTACTTC.

The genes are TRBV9 and TRBJ2-1; 8 positions match TRBD2. Unmatched junction bases numbered 7, after V lost 3 bases and J lost 5 bases. The CDR3 is 15 residues long. The germline CDR1 and CDR2 sequences are SGDLS and YYNGEE. The CDR3 loop is CASSALAGLNNEQFF. For the CDR3, the DNA is TGTGCCAGCAGCGCCCTAGCGGGTCTTAACAATGAGCAGTTCTTC. The variable domain in full, with the rest retrieved from reference TRBV9 and TRBJ2-1, is DSGVTQTPKHLITATGQRVTLRCSPRSGDLSVYWYQQSLDQGLQFLIQYYNGEERAKGNILERFSAQQFPDLHSELNLSSLELGDSALYFCASSALAGLNNEQFFGPGTRLTVL.

The gene calls are TRBV6-4 and TRBJ1-1; no clear D gene. Deletions cut 3 bases from V and 8 bases from J, with 13 bases between. The CDR3 is 13 residues long. The V gene's germline CDR1 is MRHNA and CDR2 SNTAGT. CDR3 nucleotide sequence: TGTGCCAGCAGTGAGGAGATCGGCAGGGAAGCTTTCTTT. It is translated as CASSEEIGREAFF.

The CDR3 is CASSPLGQPNYGYTF. The DNA of the CDR3 is TGTGCCAGCTCACCGCTGGGACAGCCGAACTATGGCTACACCTTC. This chain joins TRBV18 and TRBJ1-2, with TRBD1 matching 7 bases. Germline CDR1 reads KGHSH; CDR2 reads LQKENI. This CDR3 region has 15 residues. The ends lost 3 bases at V and 2 bases at J; junction bases unmatched: 6.

The chain combines TRBV7-9 with TRBJ2-7; the match to TRBD2 covers 10 bases. This CDR3 comprises 16 residues. Per germline, CDR1 SEHNR and CDR2 FQNEAQ (reference sequence). The ends lost 1 base at V and 7 bases at J; junction bases unmatched: 10. DNA of the CDR3: TGTGCCAGCAGCTTAGGTTGGACTAGCGGCGGCGGGGAGCAGTACTTC. Encoded protein: CASSLGWTSGGGEQYF.